A single TCR beta chain is shown here with its context. Described time point: pretreatment peripheral blood. Per-patient samples, pretreatment and on-treatment, numbered 1 to 8. Profiled with immunoSEQ multiplex PCR; TCRdb holds only in-frame clones, not every one. This table has 75,000 to 95,000 clones, 70% to 90% appearing once. These data belong to a study of PD-L1 blockade in urothelial cancer. Across the study: The analyses of blood took place 3 weeks (second dose) and 6 weeks after treatment start. Reported median T cell count for blood samples was approximately 140,000.

Here the sequenced sample was PBMCs, taken around atezolizumab (anti-PD-L1) treatment. The TCR comes from a man between 40 and 49 years old with urothelial cancer.

The CDR3 DNA reads TGTGCCTGGAGTGTGACAGCGCCCAATCAGCCCCAGCATTTT. This gives the protein CAWSVTAPNQPQHF. The chain couples TRBV30 to TRBJ1-5, with D possibly TRBD1 on 5 matching bases. The V gene lost 0 bases and the J gene lost 3 bases, with 9 bases spanning the gap. Germline CDR1 GTSNPN, CDR2 SVGIG (reference sequence). The CDR3 has 14 residues. The full variable domain, in which reference TRBV30 and TRBJ1-5 provide the parts outside the CDR3, is SQTIHQWPATLVQPVGSPLSLECTVEGTSNPNLYWYRQAAGRGLQLLFYSVGIGQISSEVPQNLSASRPQDRQFILSSKKLLLSDSGFYLCAWSVTAPNQPQHFGDGTRLSIL.